This record covers a single T cell receptor (beta chain). Its target antigen remains unknown. Per-base quality was not reported, and no clone a single base away is much larger than it. CD4+ CD45RA- CD25high cells were sorted as memory regulatory T cells. Tumor-draining lymph nodes were classified as non-invaded or invaded according to absence or presence of metastatic tumor cells. T cells were pre-enriched with a Miltenyi Pan T Cell isolation kit before staining and sorting. Immunohistochemistry for estrogen receptor, progesterone receptor, HER2 and Ki-67 was used to characterize primary tumors. Within a few hours after surgery, the fresh surgical tissue was processed by cutting it into small fragments. Tissue fragments were enzymatically digested with Liberase TL plus DNase for about 20 minutes and were then filtered through a 40-micrometer strainer. Sorting used a BD FACS Aria II with 98-99% purity, after DAPI live/dead staining. Sorted cells were lysed in TCL buffer, and RNA was purified using a Norgen Single Cell RNA purification kit that included DNase treatment.

The method behind the library was bulk RNA-seq. Sequencing instrument: Illumina HiSeq 2500. The paper's data handling went like this. For the separate targeted TCR-seq dataset, MiXCR version 2.1.5 with default parameters extracted and quantified CDR3 sequences from raw reads. The separate targeted TCR-seq dataset defined each TCR-beta clone by its combination of V gene, J gene and CDR3 sequence. In the separate targeted TCR-seq dataset, clones with fewer than three counts were removed, then only the 90% most strongly expressed clones per sample were retained. In the separate targeted TCR-seq dataset, Treg-Tconv overlap was computed as shared clones divided by total Treg clones per tissue, times 100. In TCRdb, the public reads were trimmed at Q25 with fastp and aligned with MiXCR, with productive beta chains retained. Every CDR3 protein is listed once, alongside the most common genes and DNA of its rows. The V and J calls shown here were made by TCRdb, not taken from the authors' results. Across this sample there are 3,000 or so distinct CDR3 sequences, with roughly half seen only once. The ten largest clones add up to about 3% of the sample.

Unmatched junction bases come to 18, with V trimmed by 4 bases and J by 8 bases. Counted from cysteine to phenylalanine, this CDR3 has 17 amino acids. Solely the CDR3 DNA is kept, with 51 bases framed from the first base. CDR1 and CDR2 were assigned from the germline V gene as SGHDT and YYEEEE. This sample was included in a study of draining lymph node invasion in breast cancer (dated by TCRdb to the early 2020s). Concerning the study at large: Metastasis in lymph nodes was diagnosed using histology and cytokeratin immunohistochemistry and was confirmed with EpCAM/CD45 flow cytometry. A separate targeted assay used bulk TCR-beta CDR3 sequencing to compare sorted memory regulatory T cells with memory conventional CD4 T cells across breast cancer tissues. Matched non-invaded and tumor-invaded tumor-draining lymph nodes plus the primary tumor were contributed by each patient, with both Treg and Tconv subsets profiled. The separate targeted TCR sequencing included lymph nodes from five patients, and primary tumors were also sequenced for three of those five patients.

General study outcomes and caveats: Some clones from the top 100 tumor clones were found in both invaded and non-invaded nodes, which suggests recirculation between the tumor and the draining nodes. Data could not resolve whether Treg conversion occurred in a given organ or whether converted Tregs recirculated between nodes and tumor. Roughly 12-25% of Treg TCRs were shared with Tconvs per tissue, interpreted as suggesting peripheral Treg induction. Tracking the tumor top-100 clones was possible in just two patients. Across all tissues in the targeted TCR-seq data, Tregs appeared to be more clonally expanded than Tconvs, and both subsets showed lower diversity in tumor than in lymph nodes. TCRs shared between the Treg and Tconv subsets were viewed as suggestive of, but not proof of, a common clonal origin.

The clonotype was recovered from a female donor with luminal breast cancer. The chain joins TRBV5-6 to TRBJ1-2; the central 9 bases match TRBD1. Sequenced input: sorted memory Tregs from a lymph node. What the cell subset or site label conveys for this sample: CD45RA-negative sorted CD4+ T cells (memory Tconv or effector/memory Treg). The DNA sequence is given as TGTGCCAGCAGCCGCCGGGGACAGGGCAGGTTAGCGCGAGGCTACACCTTC. Its product reads: CASSRRGQGRLARGYTF. Where the CDR3 stops, the reference TRBV5-6 and TRBJ1-2 genes take over; the full variable domain is DAGVTQSPTHLIKTRGQQVTLRCSPKSGHDTVSWYQQALGQGPQFIFQYYEEEERQRGNFPDRFSGHQFPNYSSELNVNALLLGDSALYLCASSRRGQGRLARGYTFGSGTRLTVV.